These T cell receptor beta chains were read from a single sample in a study of shared clonotypes between healthy human individuals. Clones were sequenced by immunoSEQ multiplex PCR, and TCRdb holds only the in-frame ones, with some missing. The sample shows about 1.5 million clones, about 98% of them seen only once. Sequences were obtained from naive CD4+ T cells sorted from blood. The receptors were sampled from a man younger than 45 in good health. The CDR3 runs from the conserved cysteine through the conserved F or W. D genes are given only for firm matches. Only part of the rows carry a size: once, few, many, or a class if the clone is expanded.

clone size	J gene	V gene	D gene	CDR3 DNA	CDR3 protein
NA	TRBJ2-3	TRBV18	NA	TGTGCCAGCTCACCGAGAACACAAACAGATACGCAGTATTTT	CASSPRTQTDTQYF
NA	TRBJ2-1	TRBV30	NA	TGTGCCTGGAATCCCGAGCGGACCCTTTCCTACAATGAGCAGTTCTTC	CAWNPERTLSYNEQFF
NA	TRBJ2-1	TRBV29-1	TRBD2	TGCAGCGTTGAAGTGGGACTAGCCGCTAGCTCCTACAATGAGCAGTTCTTC	CSVEVGLAASSYNEQFF
NA	TRBJ2-7	TRBV28	TRBD2	TGTGCCAGCAGTTCTTTGGCGGGAGGACCCTACGAGCAGTACTTC	CASSSLAGGPYEQYF
NA	TRBJ1-5	TRBV6-1	NA	TGTGCCAGCAGTGAGGGTAGCAATCAGCCCCAGCATTTT	CASSEGSNQPQHF
NA	TRBJ1-1	TRBV5-1	TRBD1	TGCGCCAGCAGCGCCGGGACAGGCACTGAAGCTTTCTTT	CASSAGTGTEAFF
NA	TRBJ2-3	TRBV6-1	TRBD2	TGTGCCAGCAGTGCCCAACCGCAGACTAGCGGAAACACAGATACGCAGTATTTT	CASSAQPQTSGNTDTQYF
NA	TRBJ2-3	TRBV5-4	NA	TGTGCCAGCAGCAGGGGTGTCCCCAGCACAGATACGCAGTATTTT	CASSRGVPSTDTQYF
NA	TRBJ1-1	TRBV11-2	NA	TGTGCCAGCAGCCCCGAGGGACCTAAGAACACTGAAGCTTTCTTT	CASSPEGPKNTEAFF
NA	TRBJ2-3	TRBV11-3	TRBD2	TGTGCCAGCAGCTTTGGGGAGGGGAGGGCAGATACGCAGTATTTT	CASSFGEGRADTQYF
NA	TRBJ2-5	TRBV7-6	TRBD2	TGTGCCAGCAGCTCGCGGCTAGCGGGGAAGCAAGAGACCCAGTACTTC	CASSSRLAGKQETQYF
NA	TRBJ2-3	TRBV6-5	TRBD2	TGTGCCAGCAGTTACTCGACTAGCGGGAGAGGTACGCAGTATTTT	CASSYSTSGRGTQYF
once	TRBJ2-3	TRBV10-3	TRBD2	TGTGCCATCAGTGAGCCGGGAGGGGTTTCAACAGATACGCAGTATTTT	CAISEPGGVSTDTQYF
NA	TRBJ2-3	TRBV5-1	NA	TGCGCCAGCAACCAGAATCCGGGGGATACGCAGTATTTT	CASNQNPGDTQYF
NA	TRBJ2-1	TRBV7-6	TRBD2	TGTGCCAGCAGCTTATACGAGCGGGGGTACAATGAGCAGTTCTTC	CASSLYERGYNEQFF
NA	TRBJ2-7	TRBV7-9	TRBD2	TGTGCCAGCAGCCCTTTAAATCCATCGGGACTAGTTTTGTACGAGCAGTACTTC	CASSPLNPSGLVLYEQYF
NA	TRBJ2-5	TRBV10-2	TRBD2	TGCGCCAGCAGAACCACTAGCGGCCTACAAGAGACCCAGTACTTC	CASRTTSGLQETQYF
NA	TRBJ2-7	TRBV5-1	NA	TGCGCCAGCAGCTTGAGTCGGGGTTTCGTTTACGAGCAGTACTTC	CASSLSRGFVYEQYF
NA	TRBJ2-2	TRBV5-5	TRBD1	TGTGCCAGCAGCTGGACAGGGGTGATCCGGGAGCTGTTTTTT	CASSWTGVIRELFF
NA	TRBJ2-5	TRBV5-1	TRBD2	TGCGCCAGCAGCGGACTAGCGGTGGGGATTCAAGAGACCCAGTACTTC	CASSGLAVGIQETQYF
NA	TRBJ2-1	TRBV30	TRBD2	TGTGCCTGGAGTCCTCTAGCGGGAGTAAACAATGAGCAGTTCTTC	CAWSPLAGVNNEQFF
NA	TRBJ2-1	TRBV28	NA	TGTGCCAGCAGTATACAGGGTTTGACCTACAATGAGCAGTTCTTC	CASSIQGLTYNEQFF
NA	TRBJ2-3	TRBV18	NA	TGTGCCAGCTCACCATTTCAGGTCGGGGATACGCAGTATTTT	CASSPFQVGDTQYF
NA	TRBJ2-3	TRBV18	NA	TGTGCCAGCTCAGACGGAATTACACCTAGCACAGATACGCAGTATTTT	CASSDGITPSTDTQYF
NA	TRBJ2-2	TRBV19	NA	TGTGCCAGTAGTCCAGTCACCGGGGAGCTGTTTTTT	CASSPVTGELFF
NA	TRBJ2-3	TRBV27	TRBD2	TGTGCCAGCAGGTGGCTAGCGGACACAGATACGCAGTATTTT	CASRWLADTDTQYF
NA	TRBJ2-7	TRBV6-5	NA	TGTGCCAGCAGTTACTCCTTAATCGTGAGCTCCTACGAGCAGTACTTC	CASSYSLIVSSYEQYF
NA	TRBJ2-7	TRBV28	TRBD1	TGTGCCAGCGACGATTACAGGGGCCAGTACGAGCAGTACTTC	CASDDYRGQYEQYF
NA	TRBJ1-1	TRBV5-1	NA	TGCGCCAGCAGCTTGGGGGTACCTAACACTGAAGCTTTCTTT	CASSLGVPNTEAFF
NA	TRBJ2-7	TRBV5-1	TRBD2	TGCGCCAGCAGCGGACTAGCGGAGGCCTCCTACGAGCAGTACTTC	CASSGLAEASYEQYF
once	TRBJ2-7	TRBV2	TRBD1	TGTGCCAGCAGTGAAAGGACAGGAGACTACGAGCAGTACTTC	CASSERTGDYEQYF
NA	TRBJ1-4	TRBV5-1	TRBD1	TGCGCCAGCAGCTTGGTAGGACAGGGAACGACTAATGAAAAACTGTTTTTT	CASSLVGQGTTNEKLFF
NA	TRBJ2-2	TRBV9	NA	TGTGCCAGCAGCGTACAACCGACCGGGGAGCTGTTTTTT	CASSVQPTGELFF
NA	TRBJ2-1	TRBV6-1	TRBD1	TGTGCCAGCAGTGAAAAGGGACAGGGGGCCGGGCAGTTCTTC	CASSEKGQGAGQFF
NA	TRBJ1-3	TRBV18	NA	TGTGCCAGCTCGCCCAACACAGGGTCGTCTGGAAACACCATATATTTT	CASSPNTGSSGNTIYF
NA	TRBJ2-7	TRBV27	TRBD2	TGTGCCAGCGGCGAGGGTACTAGCGGGAGAGGGGGCTCCTACGAGCAGTACTTC	CASGEGTSGRGGSYEQYF
NA	TRBJ2-6	TRBV19	TRBD1	TGTGCCAGTAGCCCACGGACAGGGGCCCCCACTGGGGCCAACGTCCTGACTTTC	CASSPRTGAPTGANVLTF
NA	TRBJ2-3	TRBV6-1	NA	TGTGCCAGCAGTGAAGTAGGGCGCACAGATACGCAGTATTTT	CASSEVGRTDTQYF
once	TRBJ2-7	TRBV6-6	TRBD2	TGTGCCAGCAGTTACTTAGCGGGCCACGAGCAGTACTTC	CASSYLAGHEQYF
NA	TRBJ2-5	TRBV9	NA	TGTGCCAGCAGCGTATCCAGGAGAGAGACCCAGTACTTC	CASSVSRRETQYF
NA	TRBJ1-2	TRBV7-2	NA	TGTGCCAGCAGTACGGACGGGAACTATGGCTACACCTTC	CASSTDGNYGYTF
NA	TRBJ2-5	TRBV5-8	TRBD2	TGTGCCAGCAGCAGCGGGACGCGAGAGACCCAGTACTTC	CASSSGTRETQYF
NA	TRBJ2-1	TRBV30	TRBD1	TGTGCCTGGATCCGTACAGGGGGCTATGAGCAGTTCTTC	CAWIRTGGYEQFF
NA	TRBJ1-1	TRBV2	NA	TGTGCCAGCAGTGTCAATGGAGGAGGGGAAGAAGCTTTCTTT	CASSVNGGGEEAFF
once	TRBJ2-3	TRBV4-2	NA	TGTGCCAGCAGCCAAGAAGGAAACAGGGCGTCAGATACGCAGTATTTT	CASSQEGNRASDTQYF
NA	TRBJ2-7	TRBV15	NA	TGTGCCACCAGCAGAGACCAGGGTACATCTTCCTACGAGCAGTACTTC	CATSRDQGTSSYEQYF
NA	TRBJ2-5	TRBV5-4	NA	TGTGCCAGCAGCAAATCGTCCAGGGTACTCGGTGAGGGGGAGACCCAGTACTTC	CASSKSSRVLGEGETQYF
NA	TRBJ2-5	TRBV5-5	TRBD1	TGTGCCAGCAGCTTGGGGGACAGGGATCAAGAGACCCAGTACTTC	CASSLGDRDQETQYF
NA	TRBJ2-7	TRBV7-9	TRBD1	TGTGCCAGCAGTGAAAGGATGGCAGGGGGCAACGAGCAGTACTTC	CASSERMAGGNEQYF
NA	TRBJ2-7	TRBV5-1	NA	TGCGCCAGCAGCCCGGGGGGCGGTAAGGGCTCCTACGAGCAGTACTTC	CASSPGGGKGSYEQYF
NA	TRBJ1-3	TRBV7-9	NA	TGTGCCAGCAGCTTGTCGCCCGGGACGGCCTCTGGAAACACCATATATTTT	CASSLSPGTASGNTIYF
NA	TRBJ2-3	TRBV10-3	TRBD2	TGTGCCACCTCTAGCGGGAGGGGGGGAGATACGCAGTATTTT	CATSSGRGGDTQYF
NA	TRBJ1-4	TRBV4-1	NA	TGCGCCAGCAGCCAGACTCTAGGGGAAAAACTGTTTTTT	CASSQTLGEKLFF
NA	TRBJ2-7	TRBV11-2	NA	TGTGCCAGCAGCCCTGGTCAGGGACGGAGGAGCTCCTACGAGCAGTACTTC	CASSPGQGRRSSYEQYF
NA	TRBJ2-4	TRBV28	TRBD1	TGTGCCTCCAGCCCCCGTTTGGACAGGGGTAAAAACATTCAGTACTTC	CASSPRLDRGKNIQYF
NA	TRBJ2-7	TRBV13	TRBD2	TGTGCCAGCAGCGCCCGACTAGCGGGATCTTACGAGCAGTACTTC	CASSARLAGSYEQYF
NA	TRBJ1-5	TRBV6-1	NA	TGTGCCAGCAGTCAAGGGCAGGTATTAAGGAATCAGCCCCAGCATTTT	CASSQGQVLRNQPQHF
NA	TRBJ2-3	TRBV27	NA	TGTGCCAGCAGTTTAGGGGGTGATACGCAGTATTTT	CASSLGGDTQYF
NA	TRBJ1-2	TRBV28	NA	TGTGCCAGCAGTTTATCTGTGGGTCATGGCTACACCTTC	CASSLSVGHGYTF